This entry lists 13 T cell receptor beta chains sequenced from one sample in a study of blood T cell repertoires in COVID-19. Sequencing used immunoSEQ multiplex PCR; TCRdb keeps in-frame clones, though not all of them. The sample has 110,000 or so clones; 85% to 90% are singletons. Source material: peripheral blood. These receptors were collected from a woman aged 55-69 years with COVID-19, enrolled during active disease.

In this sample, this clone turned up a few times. CDR3 nucleotides: TGTGCCAGCAGCCCAACCGGGACAGGGGAAGCTGGAAACACCATATATTTT. Residues: CASSPTGTGEAGNTIYF. The chain combines TRBV7-2 with TRBJ1-3; 10 bases line up with TRBD1. The junction had 9 bases not matched to a gene; V was cut back by 5 bases and J by 2 bases. Germline values: CDR1 SGHTA, CDR2 FQGNSA. There are 17 residues in the CDR3.

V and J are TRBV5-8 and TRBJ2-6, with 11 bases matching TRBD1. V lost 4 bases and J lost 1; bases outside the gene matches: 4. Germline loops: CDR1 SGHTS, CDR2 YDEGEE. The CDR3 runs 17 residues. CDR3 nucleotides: TGTGCCAGCAGCCCGGACAGGGGGCGATCTGGGGCCAACGTCCTGACTTTC. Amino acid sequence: CASSPDRGRSGANVLTF.

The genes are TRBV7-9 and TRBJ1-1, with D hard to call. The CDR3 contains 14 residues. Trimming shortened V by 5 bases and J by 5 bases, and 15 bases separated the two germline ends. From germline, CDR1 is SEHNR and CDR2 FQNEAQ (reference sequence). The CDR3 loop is CASSLRPGGTEAFF. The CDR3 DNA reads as TGTGCCAGCAGCCTCCGACCCGGCGGTACTGAAGCTTTCTTT.

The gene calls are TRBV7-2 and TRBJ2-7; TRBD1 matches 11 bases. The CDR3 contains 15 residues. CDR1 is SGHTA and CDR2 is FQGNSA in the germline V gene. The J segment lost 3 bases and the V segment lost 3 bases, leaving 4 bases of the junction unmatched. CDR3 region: CASSLGTGGGYEQYF. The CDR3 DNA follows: TGTGCCAGCAGCTTGGGGACAGGGGGGGGCTACGAGCAGTACTTC.

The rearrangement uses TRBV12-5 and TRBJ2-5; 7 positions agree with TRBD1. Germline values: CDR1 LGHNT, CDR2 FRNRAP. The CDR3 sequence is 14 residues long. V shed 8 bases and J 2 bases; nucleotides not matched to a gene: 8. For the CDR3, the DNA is TGTGCTAGTAGGCTGACAGGGTCTCAAGAGACCCAGTACTTC. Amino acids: CASRLTGSQETQYF.

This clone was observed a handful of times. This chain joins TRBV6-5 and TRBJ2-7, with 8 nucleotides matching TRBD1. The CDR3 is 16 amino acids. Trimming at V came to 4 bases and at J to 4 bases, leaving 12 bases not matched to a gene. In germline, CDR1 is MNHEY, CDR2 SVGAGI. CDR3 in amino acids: CASSFSGQGGGYEQYF. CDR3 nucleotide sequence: TGTGCCAGCAGTTTCTCAGGACAGGGAGGTGGATACGAGCAGTACTTC.

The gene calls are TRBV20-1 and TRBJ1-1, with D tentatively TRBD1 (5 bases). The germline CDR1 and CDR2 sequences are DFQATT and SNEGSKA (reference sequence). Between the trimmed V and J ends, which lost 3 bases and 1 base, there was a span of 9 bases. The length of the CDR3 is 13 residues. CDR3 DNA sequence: TGCAGTGCTAGTGCAGGGCCGAACACTGAAGCTTTCTTT. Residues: CSASAGPNTEAFF.

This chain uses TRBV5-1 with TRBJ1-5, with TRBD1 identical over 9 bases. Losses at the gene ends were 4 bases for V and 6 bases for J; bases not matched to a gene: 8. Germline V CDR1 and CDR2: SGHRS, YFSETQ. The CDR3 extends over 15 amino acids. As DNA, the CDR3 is TGCGCCAGCAGCGAACAGGGGGCGATGGGTCAGCCCCAGCATTTT. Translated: CASSEQGAMGQPQHF.

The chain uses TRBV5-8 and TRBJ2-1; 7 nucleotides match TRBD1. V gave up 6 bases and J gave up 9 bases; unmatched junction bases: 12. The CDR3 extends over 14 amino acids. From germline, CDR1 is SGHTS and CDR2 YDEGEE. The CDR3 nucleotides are TGTGCCAGCACCCTGGGACAGCTCTTAGGTGAGCAGTTCTTC. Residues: CASTLGQLLGEQFF.

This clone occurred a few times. For the CDR3, the DNA is TGTGCCAGCAGCGTAGAGGGGACTCCCTACGAGCAGTACTTC. Translating it yields CASSVEGTPYEQYF. The chain employs TRBV9 and TRBJ2-7, with TRBD2 as a possible D gene (6 bases). Germline V gives CDR1 SGDLS, CDR2 YYNGEE. V shed 0 bases and J shed 2 bases, with 9 bases lying between them. The CDR3 extends over 14 amino acids.

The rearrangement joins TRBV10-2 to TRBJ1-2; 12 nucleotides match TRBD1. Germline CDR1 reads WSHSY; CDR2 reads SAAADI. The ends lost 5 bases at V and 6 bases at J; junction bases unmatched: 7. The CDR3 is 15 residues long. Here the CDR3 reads CASSPGQGALNGYTF. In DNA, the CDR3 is TGCGCCAGCAGTCCGGGACAGGGGGCATTGAATGGCTACACCTTC.

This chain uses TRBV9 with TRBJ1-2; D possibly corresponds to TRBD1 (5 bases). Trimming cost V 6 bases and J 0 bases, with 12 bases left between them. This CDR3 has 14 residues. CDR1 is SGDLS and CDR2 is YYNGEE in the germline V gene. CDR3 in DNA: TGTGCCAGCACGGGTGGGGCGACTAACTATGGCTACACCTTC. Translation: CASTGGATNYGYTF.

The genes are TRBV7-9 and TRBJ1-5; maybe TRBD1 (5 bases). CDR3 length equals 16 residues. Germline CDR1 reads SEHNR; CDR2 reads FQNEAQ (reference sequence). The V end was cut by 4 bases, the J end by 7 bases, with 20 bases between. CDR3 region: CASSSHRDGGGQPQHF. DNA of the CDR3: TGTGCCAGCAGCTCCCACCGGGATGGGGGAGGACAGCCCCAGCATTTT. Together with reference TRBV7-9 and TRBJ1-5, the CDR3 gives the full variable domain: DTGVSQNPRHKITKRGQNVTFRCDPISEHNRLYWYRQTLGQGPEFLTYFQNEAQLEKSRLLSDRFSAERPKGSFSTLEIQRTEQGDSAMYLCASSSHRDGGGQPQHFGDGTRLSIL.